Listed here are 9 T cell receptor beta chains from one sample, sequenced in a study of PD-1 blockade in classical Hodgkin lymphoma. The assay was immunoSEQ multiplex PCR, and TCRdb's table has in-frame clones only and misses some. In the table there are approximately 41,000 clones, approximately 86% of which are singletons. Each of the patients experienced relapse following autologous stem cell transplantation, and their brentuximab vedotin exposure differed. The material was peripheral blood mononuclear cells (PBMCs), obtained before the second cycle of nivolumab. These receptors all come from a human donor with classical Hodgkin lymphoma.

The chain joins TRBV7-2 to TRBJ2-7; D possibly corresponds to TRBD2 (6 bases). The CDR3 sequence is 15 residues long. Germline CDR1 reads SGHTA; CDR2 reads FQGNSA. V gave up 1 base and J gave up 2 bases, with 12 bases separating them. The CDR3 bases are TGTGCCAGCAGCTTAGGGGCGGGGACGACCTACGAGCAGTACTTC. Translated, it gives CASSLGAGTTYEQYF.

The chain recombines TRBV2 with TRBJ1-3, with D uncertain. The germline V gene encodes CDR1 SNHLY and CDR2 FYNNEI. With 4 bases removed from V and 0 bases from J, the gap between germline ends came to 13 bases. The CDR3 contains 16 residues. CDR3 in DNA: TGTGCCAGCAGTGTGGTAGGGCAATCCTCTGGAAACACCATATATTTT. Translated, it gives CASSVVGQSSGNTIYF.

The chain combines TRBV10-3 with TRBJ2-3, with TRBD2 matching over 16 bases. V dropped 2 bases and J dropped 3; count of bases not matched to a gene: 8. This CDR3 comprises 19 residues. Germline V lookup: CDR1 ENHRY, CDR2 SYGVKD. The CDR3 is CAISEGTSGRAIATDTQYF. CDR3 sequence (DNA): TGTGCCATCAGTGAGGGGACTAGCGGGAGGGCCATCGCGACAGATACGCAGTATTTT.

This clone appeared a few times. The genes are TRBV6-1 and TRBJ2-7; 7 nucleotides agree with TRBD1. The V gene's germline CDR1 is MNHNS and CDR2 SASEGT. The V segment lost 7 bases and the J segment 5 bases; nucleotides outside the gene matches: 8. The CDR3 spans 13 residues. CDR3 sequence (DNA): TGTGCCAGCAATACAGGGGACCTTCACGAGCAGTACTTC. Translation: CASNTGDLHEQYF.

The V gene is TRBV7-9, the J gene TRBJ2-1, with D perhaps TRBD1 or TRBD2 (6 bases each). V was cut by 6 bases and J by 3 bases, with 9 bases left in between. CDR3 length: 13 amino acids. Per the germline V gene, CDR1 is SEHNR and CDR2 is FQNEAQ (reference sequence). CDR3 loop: CASRRGVYNEQFF. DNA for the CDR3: TGTGCCAGCAGAAGGGGGGTCTACAATGAGCAGTTCTTC.

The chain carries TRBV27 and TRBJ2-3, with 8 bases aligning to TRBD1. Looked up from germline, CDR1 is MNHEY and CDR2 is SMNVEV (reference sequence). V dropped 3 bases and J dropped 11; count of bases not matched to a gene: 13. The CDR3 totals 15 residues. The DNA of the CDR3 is TGTGCCAGCAGTTTCCAAGGACAGGGTGGGATAGGGCAGTATTTT. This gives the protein CASSFQGQGGIGQYF.

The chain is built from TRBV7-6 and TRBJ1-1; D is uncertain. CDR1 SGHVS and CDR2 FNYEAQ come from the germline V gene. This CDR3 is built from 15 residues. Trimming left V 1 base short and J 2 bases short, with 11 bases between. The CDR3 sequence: CASSLDPTTNTEAFF. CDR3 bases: TGTGCCAGCAGCTTAGATCCGACAACTAACACTGAAGCTTTCTTT.

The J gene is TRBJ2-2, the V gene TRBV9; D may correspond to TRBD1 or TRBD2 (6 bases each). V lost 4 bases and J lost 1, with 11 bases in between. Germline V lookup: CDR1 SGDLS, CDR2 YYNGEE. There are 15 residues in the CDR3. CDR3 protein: CASSPGAMNTGELFF. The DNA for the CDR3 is TGTGCCAGCAGCCCGGGGGCCATGAACACCGGGGAGCTGTTTTTT.

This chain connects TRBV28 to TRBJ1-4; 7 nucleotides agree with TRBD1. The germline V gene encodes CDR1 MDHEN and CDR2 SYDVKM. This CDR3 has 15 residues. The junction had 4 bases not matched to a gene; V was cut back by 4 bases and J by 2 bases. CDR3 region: CASSSQTGTNEKLFF. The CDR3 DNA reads TGTGCCAGCAGTTCTCAGACAGGGACTAATGAAAAACTGTTTTTT. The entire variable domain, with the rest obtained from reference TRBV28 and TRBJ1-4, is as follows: DVKVTQSSRYLVKRTGEKVFLECVQDMDHENMFWYRQDPGLGLRLIYFSYDVKMKEKGDIPEGYSVSREKKERFSLILESASTNQTSMYLCASSSQTGTNEKLFFGSGTQLSVL.